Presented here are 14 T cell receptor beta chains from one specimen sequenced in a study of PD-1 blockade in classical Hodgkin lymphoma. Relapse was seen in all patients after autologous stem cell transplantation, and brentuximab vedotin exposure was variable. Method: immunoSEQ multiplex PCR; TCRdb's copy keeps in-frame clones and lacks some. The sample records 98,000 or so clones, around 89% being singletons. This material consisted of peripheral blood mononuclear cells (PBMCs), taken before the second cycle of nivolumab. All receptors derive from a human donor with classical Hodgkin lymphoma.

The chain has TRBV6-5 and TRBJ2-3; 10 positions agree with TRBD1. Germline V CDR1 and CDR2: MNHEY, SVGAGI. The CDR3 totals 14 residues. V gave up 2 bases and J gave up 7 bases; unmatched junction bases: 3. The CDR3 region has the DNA TGTGCCAGCAGTTACAGGGACAGGGGTAATACGCAGTATTTT. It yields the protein CASSYRDRGNTQYF.

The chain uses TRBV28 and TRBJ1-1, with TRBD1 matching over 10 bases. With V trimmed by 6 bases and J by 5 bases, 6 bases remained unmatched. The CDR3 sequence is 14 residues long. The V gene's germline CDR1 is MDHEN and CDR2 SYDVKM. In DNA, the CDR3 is TGTGCCAGCAGCCGGACAGGGGGAAGAACTGAAGCTTTCTTT. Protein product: CASSRTGGRTEAFF.

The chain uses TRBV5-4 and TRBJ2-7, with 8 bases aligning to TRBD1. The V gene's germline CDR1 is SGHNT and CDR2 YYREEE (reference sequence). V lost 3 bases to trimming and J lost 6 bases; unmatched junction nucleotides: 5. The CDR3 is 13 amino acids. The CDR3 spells CASSWTGSSEQYF. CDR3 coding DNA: TGTGCCAGCAGCTGGACAGGGTCGAGCGAGCAGTACTTC.

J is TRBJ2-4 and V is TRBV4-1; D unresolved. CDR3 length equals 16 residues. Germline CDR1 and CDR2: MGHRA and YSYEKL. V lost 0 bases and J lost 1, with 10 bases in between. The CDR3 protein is CASSQDVGLAKNIQYF. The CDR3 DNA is TGCGCCAGCAGCCAAGACGTAGGTCTGGCCAAAAACATTCAGTACTTC.

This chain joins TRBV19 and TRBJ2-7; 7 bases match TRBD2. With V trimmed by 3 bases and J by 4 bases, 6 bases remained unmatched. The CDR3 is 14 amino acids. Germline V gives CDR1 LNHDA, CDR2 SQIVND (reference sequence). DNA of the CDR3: TGTGCCAGTAGTATTCGGCAGGGAGGGTACGAGCAGTACTTC. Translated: CASSIRQGGYEQYF. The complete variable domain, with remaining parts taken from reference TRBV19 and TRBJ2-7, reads DGGITQSPKYLFRKEGQNVTLSCEQNLNHDAMYWYRQDPGQGLRLIYYSQIVNDFQKGDIAEGYSVSREKKESFPLTVTSAQKNPTAFYLCASSIRQGGYEQYFGPGTRLTVT.

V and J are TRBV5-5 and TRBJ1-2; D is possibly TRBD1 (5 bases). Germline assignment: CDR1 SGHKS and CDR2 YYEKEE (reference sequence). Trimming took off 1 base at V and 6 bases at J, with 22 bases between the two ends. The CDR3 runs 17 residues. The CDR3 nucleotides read TGTGCCAGCAGCTTGCTCCCCCGGGACGGCGCCGCGGATGGCTACACCTTC. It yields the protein CASSLLPRDGAADGYTF.

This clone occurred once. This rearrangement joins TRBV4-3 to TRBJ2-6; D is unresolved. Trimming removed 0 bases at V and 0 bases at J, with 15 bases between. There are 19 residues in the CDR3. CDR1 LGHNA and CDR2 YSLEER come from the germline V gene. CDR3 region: CASSQEGQAFSSGANVLTF. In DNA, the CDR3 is TGCGCCAGCAGCCAAGAAGGGCAGGCTTTTTCCTCTGGGGCCAACGTCCTGACTTTC.

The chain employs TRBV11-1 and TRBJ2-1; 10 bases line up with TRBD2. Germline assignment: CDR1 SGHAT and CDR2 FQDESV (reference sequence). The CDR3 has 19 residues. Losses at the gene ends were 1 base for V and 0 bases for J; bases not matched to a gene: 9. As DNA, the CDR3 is TGTGCCAGCAGCTTAGTCGCTAGCGGGAGCTCAAGCTCCTACAATGAGCAGTTCTTC. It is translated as CASSLVASGSSSSYNEQFF.

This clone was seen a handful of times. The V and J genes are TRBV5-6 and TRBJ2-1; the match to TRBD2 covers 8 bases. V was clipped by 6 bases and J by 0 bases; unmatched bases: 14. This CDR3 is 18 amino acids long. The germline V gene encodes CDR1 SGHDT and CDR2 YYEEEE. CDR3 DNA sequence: TGTGCCAGCATCCTGACTAGCGACTTTGAAAGCTCCTACAATGAGCAGTTCTTC. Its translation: CASILTSDFESSYNEQFF.

CDR3 coding DNA: TGTGCCAGCAGCATGGGACGGGATGACACTGAAGCTTTCTTT. This codes for CASSMGRDDTEAFF. J is TRBJ1-1 and V is TRBV9; possible D gene TRBD1, 5 bases. Germline loops: CDR1 SGDLS, CDR2 YYNGEE. The CDR3 runs 14 residues. V gave up 4 bases and J gave up 3 bases, with 13 bases separating them.

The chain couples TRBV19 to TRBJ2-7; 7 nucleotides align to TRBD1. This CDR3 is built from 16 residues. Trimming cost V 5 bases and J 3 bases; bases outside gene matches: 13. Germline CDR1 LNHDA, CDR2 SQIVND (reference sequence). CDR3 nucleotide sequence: TGTGCCAGTAGTGCCTCCGGGACAGCGATACACTACGAGCAGTACTTC. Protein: CASSASGTAIHYEQYF.

CDR3 protein: CASSPRGPNYGYTF. DNA for the CDR3: TGTGCCAGCAGTCCGAGGGGGCCCAACTATGGCTACACCTTC. The chain uses TRBV27 and TRBJ1-2; 7 bases map to TRBD1. V was clipped by 5 bases and J by 2 bases; unmatched bases: 5. The CDR3 is 14 amino acids. Germline V CDR1 and CDR2: MNHEY, SMNVEV (reference sequence).

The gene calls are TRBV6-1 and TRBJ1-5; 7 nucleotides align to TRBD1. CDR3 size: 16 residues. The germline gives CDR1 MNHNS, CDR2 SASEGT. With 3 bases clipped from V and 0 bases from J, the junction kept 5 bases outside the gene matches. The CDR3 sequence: CASSESGQYSNQPQHF. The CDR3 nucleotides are TGTGCCAGCAGTGAGTCGGGACAGTATAGCAATCAGCCCCAGCATTTT.

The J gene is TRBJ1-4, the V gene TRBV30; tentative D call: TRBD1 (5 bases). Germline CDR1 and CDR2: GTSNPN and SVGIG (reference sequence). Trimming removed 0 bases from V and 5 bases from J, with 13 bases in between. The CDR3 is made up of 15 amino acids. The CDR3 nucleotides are TGTGCCTGGAGTGTATGGTCAGGGAGGAATGAAAAACTGTTTTTT. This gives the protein CAWSVWSGRNEKLFF.